Detailed here is one TCR beta chain. This sample was included in a study of blood T cell repertoires in COVID-19. Generated by immunoSEQ multiplex PCR, the TCRdb table keeps only in-frame clones and is missing some. The table records fewer than 500,000 clones, 70% to 90% of them present only once. Sequenced sample: PBMCs or T cells enriched from blood (not recorded which). This receptor was obtained from a woman between 18 and 29 years old with acute COVID-19.

The CDR3 spells CASSLGTGQQETQYF. CDR3 in DNA: TGCGCCAGCAGCTTGGGCACCGGACAGCAAGAGACCCAGTACTTC. J is TRBJ2-5 and V is TRBV5-1; D is perhaps TRBD1 (6 bases). The V gene lost 0 bases and the J gene lost 2 bases, with 11 bases spanning the gap. The length of the CDR3 is 15 residues. CDR1 SGHRS and CDR2 YFSETQ come from the germline V gene. The whole variable domain, filled in from reference TRBV5-1 and TRBJ2-5, reads KAGVTQTPRYLIKTRGQQVTLSCSPISGHRSVSWYQQTPGQGLQFLFEYFSETQRNKGNFPGRFSGRQFSNSRSEMNVSTLELGDSALYLCASSLGTGQQETQYFGPGTRLLVL.